This TCR beta chain appears in the sequencing data of a study of beta chain features in type 1 diabetes. Study conclusions and caveats: Shortening of TCRB CDR3s, moderate but significant, appeared in all four CD4+ subsets of Type 1 diabetes patients.

Comment on this clone: As yet, its antigen is unknown.

Stem cell-like memory, regulatory, central memory and naive CD4+ cells were sorted via CD45RO/CCR7/CD25/CD127/CD95/CD27. This CDR3 spans 14 amino acids. Germline lookup yields CDR1 SQVTM and CDR2 ANQGSEA. Unmatched junction bases numbered 7, after V lost 3 bases and J lost 6 bases. The investigators reverse transcribed all of the isolated RNA, so they sequenced expressed TCRB transcripts. Profiling relied on immunoSEQ multiplex PCR, and the TCRdb table lists in-frame clones only, not all of them. This sample has some 640,000 clones, with about 14% found just once. The chain couples TRBV29-1 to TRBJ2-2; 7 positions match TRBD1. The sequence derives from a man in his late teens or twenties with type 1 diabetes. The specimen was naive CD4+ T cells from blood. The chain's CDR3 is CSVDKTGRAGELFF. The CDR3 nucleotides are TGCAGCGTTGATAAGACAGGGCGGGCCGGGGAGCTGTTTTTT.